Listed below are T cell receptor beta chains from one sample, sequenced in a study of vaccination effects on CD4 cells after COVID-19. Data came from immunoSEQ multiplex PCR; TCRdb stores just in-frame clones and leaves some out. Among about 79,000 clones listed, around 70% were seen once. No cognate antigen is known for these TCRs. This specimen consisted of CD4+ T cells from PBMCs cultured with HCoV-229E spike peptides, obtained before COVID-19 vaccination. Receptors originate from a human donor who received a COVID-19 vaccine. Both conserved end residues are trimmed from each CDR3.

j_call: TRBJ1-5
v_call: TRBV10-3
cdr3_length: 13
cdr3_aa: AIGTDSYSNQPQH

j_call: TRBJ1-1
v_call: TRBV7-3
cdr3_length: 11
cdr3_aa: ASSSGGGTEAF

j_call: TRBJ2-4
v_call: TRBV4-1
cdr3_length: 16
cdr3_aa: ASSQGLAGGFSKNIQY

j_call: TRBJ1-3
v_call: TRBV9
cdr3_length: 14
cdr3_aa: ASSVVGGFSGNTIY

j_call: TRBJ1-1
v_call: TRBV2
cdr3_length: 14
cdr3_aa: ASSLPDTGTNTEAF

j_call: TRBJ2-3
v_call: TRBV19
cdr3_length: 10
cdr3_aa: ASSIWGNTQY

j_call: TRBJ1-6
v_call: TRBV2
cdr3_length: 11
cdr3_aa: ASIQGSNSPLH

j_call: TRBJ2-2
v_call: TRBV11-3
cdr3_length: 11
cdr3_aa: ASSLDATGELF

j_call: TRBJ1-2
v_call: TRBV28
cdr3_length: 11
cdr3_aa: ASLSAMNYGYT

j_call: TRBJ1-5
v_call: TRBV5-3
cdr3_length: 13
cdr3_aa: ARSQRDLSNQPQH

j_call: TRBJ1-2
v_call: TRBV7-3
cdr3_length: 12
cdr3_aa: ASSLTSDNYGYT

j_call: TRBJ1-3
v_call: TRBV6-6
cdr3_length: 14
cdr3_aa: ASRTGSAGSGNTIY

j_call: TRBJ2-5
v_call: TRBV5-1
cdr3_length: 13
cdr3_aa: ASKGWGQGTETQY

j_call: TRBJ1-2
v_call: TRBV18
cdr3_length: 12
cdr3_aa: ASSPGQTPHGYT

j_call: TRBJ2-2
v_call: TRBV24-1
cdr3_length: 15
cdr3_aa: ATSDLGKDRGTGELF

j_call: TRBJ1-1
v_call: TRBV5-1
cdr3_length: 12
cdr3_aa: ASSSDPRNTEAF

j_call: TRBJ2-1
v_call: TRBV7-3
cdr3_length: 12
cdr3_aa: ASSTGESYNEQF

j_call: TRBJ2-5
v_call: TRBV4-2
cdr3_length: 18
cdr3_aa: ASSQDPGASGGALRETQY

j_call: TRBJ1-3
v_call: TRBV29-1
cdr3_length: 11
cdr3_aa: SVGRGTGNTIY

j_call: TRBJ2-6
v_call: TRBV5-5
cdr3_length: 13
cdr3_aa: ASSLDPGGANVLT

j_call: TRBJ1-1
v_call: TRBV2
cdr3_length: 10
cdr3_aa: ASLTVGTEAF

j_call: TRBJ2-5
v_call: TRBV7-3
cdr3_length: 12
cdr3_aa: ASSPRTLGETQY

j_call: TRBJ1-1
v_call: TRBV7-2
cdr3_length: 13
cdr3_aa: ASSIAGGTLTEAF

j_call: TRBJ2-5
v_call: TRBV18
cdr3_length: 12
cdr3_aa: ASSPTGDQETQY

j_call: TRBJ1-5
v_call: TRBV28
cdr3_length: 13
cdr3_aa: ASSSRGARNQPQH

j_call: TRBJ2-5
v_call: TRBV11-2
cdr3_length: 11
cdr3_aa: ASSLVQGWTQY

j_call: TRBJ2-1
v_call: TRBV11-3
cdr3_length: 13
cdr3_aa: ASSLVGQGVGEQF

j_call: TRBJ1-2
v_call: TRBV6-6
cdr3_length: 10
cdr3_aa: ASRTQGFGYT

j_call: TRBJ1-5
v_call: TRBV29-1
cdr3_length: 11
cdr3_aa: SVGLGSGQPQH

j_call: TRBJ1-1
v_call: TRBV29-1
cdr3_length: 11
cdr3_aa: SVDAGLNTEAF